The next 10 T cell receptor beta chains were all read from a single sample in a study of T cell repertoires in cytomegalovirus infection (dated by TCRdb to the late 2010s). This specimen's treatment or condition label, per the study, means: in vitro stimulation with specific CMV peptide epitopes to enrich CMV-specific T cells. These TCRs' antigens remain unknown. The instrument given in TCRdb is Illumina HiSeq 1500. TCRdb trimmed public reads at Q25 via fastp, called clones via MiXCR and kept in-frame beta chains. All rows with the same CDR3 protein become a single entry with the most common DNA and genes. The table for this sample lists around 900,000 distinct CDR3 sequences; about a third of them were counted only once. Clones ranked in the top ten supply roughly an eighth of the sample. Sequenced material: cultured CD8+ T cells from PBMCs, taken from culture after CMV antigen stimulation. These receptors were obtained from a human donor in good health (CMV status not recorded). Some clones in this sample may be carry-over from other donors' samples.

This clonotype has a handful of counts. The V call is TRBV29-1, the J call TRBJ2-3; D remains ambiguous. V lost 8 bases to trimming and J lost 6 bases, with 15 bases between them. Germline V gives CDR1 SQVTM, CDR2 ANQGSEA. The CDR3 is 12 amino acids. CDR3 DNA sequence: TGCAGCATTTCGTCGCGTCCCGATACGCAGTATTTT. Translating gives CSISSRPDTQYF.

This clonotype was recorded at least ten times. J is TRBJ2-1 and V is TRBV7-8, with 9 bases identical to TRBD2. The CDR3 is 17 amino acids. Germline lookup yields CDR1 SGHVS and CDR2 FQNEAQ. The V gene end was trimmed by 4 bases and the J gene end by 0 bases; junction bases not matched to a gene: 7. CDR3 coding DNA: TGTGCCAGCAGCTCAAGACTAGCGGTGAGCTCCTACAATGAGCAGTTCTTC. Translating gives CASSSRLAVSSYNEQFF.

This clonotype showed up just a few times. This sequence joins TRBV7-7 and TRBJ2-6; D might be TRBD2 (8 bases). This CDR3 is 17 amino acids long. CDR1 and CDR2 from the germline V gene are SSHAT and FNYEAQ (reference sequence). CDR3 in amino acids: CASGMRTGISGANVLTF. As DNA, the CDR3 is TGTGCTAGCGGGATGAGGACAGGCATCTCTGGGGCCAACGTCCTGACTTTC.

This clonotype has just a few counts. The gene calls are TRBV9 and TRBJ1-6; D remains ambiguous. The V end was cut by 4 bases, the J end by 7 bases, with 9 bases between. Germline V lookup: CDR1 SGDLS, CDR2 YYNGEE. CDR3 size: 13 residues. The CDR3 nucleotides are TGTGCCAGCAGCCCTCAACTCAATTCACCCCTCCACTTT. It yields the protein CASSPQLNSPLHF.

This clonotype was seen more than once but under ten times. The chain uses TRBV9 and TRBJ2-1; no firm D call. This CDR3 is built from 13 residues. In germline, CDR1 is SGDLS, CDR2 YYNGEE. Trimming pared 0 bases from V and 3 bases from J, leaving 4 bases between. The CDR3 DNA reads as TGTGCCAGCAGCGTAGAATACTACAATGAGCAGTTCTTC. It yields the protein CASSVEYYNEQFF.

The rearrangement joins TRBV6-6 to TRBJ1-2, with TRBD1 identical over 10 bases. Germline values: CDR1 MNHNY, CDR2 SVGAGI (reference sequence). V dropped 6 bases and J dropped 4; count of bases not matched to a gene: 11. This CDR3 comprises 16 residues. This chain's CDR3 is CASRHRDRGSSYGYTF. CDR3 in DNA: TGTGCCAGCAGGCACCGGGACAGGGGATCGTCCTATGGCTACACCTTC.

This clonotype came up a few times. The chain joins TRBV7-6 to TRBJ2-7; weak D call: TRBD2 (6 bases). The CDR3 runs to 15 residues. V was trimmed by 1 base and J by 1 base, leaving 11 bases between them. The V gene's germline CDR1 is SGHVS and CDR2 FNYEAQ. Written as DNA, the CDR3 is TGTGCCAGCAGCTTAGAGGAGGGCCGGTCCTACGAGCAGTACTTC. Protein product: CASSLEEGRSYEQYF.

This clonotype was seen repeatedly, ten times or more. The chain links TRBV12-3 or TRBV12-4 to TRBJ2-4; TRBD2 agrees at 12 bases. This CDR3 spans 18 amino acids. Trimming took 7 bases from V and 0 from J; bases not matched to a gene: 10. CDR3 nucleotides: TGTGCCAGCACCGGACTAGCGGGAATCACCCTAGCCAAAAACATTCAGTACTTC. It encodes CASTGLAGITLAKNIQYF.

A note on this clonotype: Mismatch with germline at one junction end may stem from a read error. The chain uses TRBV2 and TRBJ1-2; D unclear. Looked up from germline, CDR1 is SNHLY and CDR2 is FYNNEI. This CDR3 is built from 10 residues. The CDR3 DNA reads TGTGCCAGCAGCGGCCGTGTGGTGCCCTTC. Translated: CASSGRVVPF.

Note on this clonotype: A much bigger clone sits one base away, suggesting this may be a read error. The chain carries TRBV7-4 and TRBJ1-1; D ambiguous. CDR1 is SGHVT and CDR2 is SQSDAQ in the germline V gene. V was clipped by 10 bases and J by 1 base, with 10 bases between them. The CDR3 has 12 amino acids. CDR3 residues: CANVRENTEAFF. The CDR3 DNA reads TGTGCCAACGTACGGGAGAACACTGAAGCTTTCTTT.